What follows are 12 T cell receptor beta chains derived from one specimen sequenced in a study of T cell responses to AZD1222 COVID-19 vaccine. Assay used: immunoSEQ multiplex PCR; TCRdb lists only in-frame clones, some missing. The data show roughly 140,000 clones, around 89% seen once. The sample was peripheral blood, taken on day 0 of MenACWY control vaccination. The receptors derive from an adult in good health.

V and J are TRBV6-1 and TRBJ1-2; perhaps TRBD1 as D (5 bases). V dropped 3 bases and J dropped 4 bases, with 18 bases sitting between them. CDR3 length: 16 amino acids. Germline V gene sequence: CDR1 MNHNS, CDR2 SASEGT. CDR3 region: CASSEGGAGGPYGYTF. The CDR3 coding sequence is TGTGCCAGCAGTGAGGGTGGGGCCGGTGGGCCCTATGGCTACACCTTC.

CDR3 loop: CASSPLGGASDTQYF. CDR3 bases: TGTGCCAGCAGCCCGTTGGGGGGGGCGTCAGATACGCAGTATTTT. V usage is TRBV7-2 and J usage is TRBJ2-3; D is possibly TRBD2 (7 bases). The CDR3 totals 15 residues. Trimming took 5 bases from V and 4 from J, leaving 16 bases between them. CDR1 is SGHTA, CDR2 FQGNSA, per germline.

In this sample, this clone turned up a few times. This chain joins TRBV11-3 and TRBJ1-3; D possibly corresponds to TRBD1 (5 bases). Germline V gives CDR1 SGHNT, CDR2 YENEEA. This CDR3 has 15 amino acids. The V end was cut by 5 bases, the J end by 0 bases, with 11 bases between. This CDR3 reads CASSAHGGSGNTIYF. Written as DNA, the CDR3 is TGTGCCAGCAGCGCCCACGGGGGCTCTGGAAACACCATATATTTT.

A remark on this clone: The junction departs from the called germline gene at one end, perhaps through a read error. The chain links TRBV29-1 to TRBJ1-1, with TRBD1 identical over 8 bases. Germline V gene sequence: CDR1 SQVTM, CDR2 ANQGSEA. The CDR3 is 14 amino acids. The CDR3 DNA reads as TGCAGCGTCGAAGGGGCAGGGGGCTACACTGAAGCTTTCTTT. Protein product: CSVEGAGGYTEAFF.

The rearrangement links TRBV10-2 to TRBJ2-3; no definite D call. This CDR3 spans 13 amino acids. V dropped 6 bases and J dropped 0 bases, with 7 bases sitting between them. Germline V CDR1 and CDR2: WSHSY, SAAADI. The CDR3 spells CASRGLSTDTQYF. In DNA form, the CDR3 reads TGCGCCAGCAGGGGGTTGAGCACAGATACGCAGTATTTT.

The chain joins TRBV7-2 to TRBJ2-3; 15 bases align to TRBD2. The CDR3 is made up of 16 amino acids. Trimming at V came to 4 bases and at J to 5 bases, leaving 4 bases not matched to a gene. Germline V gene lookup returns CDR1 SGHTA and CDR2 FQGNSA. CDR3 in DNA: TGTGCCAGCAGCTCGGGACTAGCGGGAGGCAAAGATACGCAGTATTTT. Protein product: CASSSGLAGGKDTQYF.

The chain carries TRBV7-9 and TRBJ1-1; 9 positions agree with TRBD1. Germline lookup yields CDR1 SEHNR and CDR2 FQNEAQ (reference sequence). Trimming cost V 3 bases and J 7 bases; bases outside gene matches: 6. There are 14 residues in the CDR3. CDR3 in amino acids: CASSFADRGNEAFF. CDR3 sequence (DNA): TGTGCCAGCAGCTTTGCAGACAGGGGGAATGAAGCTTTCTTT.

The genes are TRBV6-6 and TRBJ2-2; 7 nucleotides align to TRBD1. This CDR3 spans 16 amino acids. Germline V gene sequence: CDR1 MNHNY, CDR2 SVGAGI (reference sequence). V lost 6 bases to trimming and J lost 2 bases; unmatched junction nucleotides: 9. The CDR3: CASRLGTVGNTGELFF. In nucleotides, the CDR3 is TGTGCCAGCAGATTAGGGACAGTCGGCAACACCGGGGAGCTGTTTTTT.

The chain uses TRBV5-1 and TRBJ2-3, with D perhaps TRBD1 or TRBD2 (5 bases each). The CDR3 is made up of 18 amino acids. The germline gives CDR1 SGHRS, CDR2 YFSETQ. Trimming took off 4 bases at V and 0 bases at J, with 21 bases between the two ends. CDR3 loop: CASSVPPGPRPSTDTQYF. CDR3 DNA: TGCGCCAGCAGCGTGCCTCCGGGACCGAGACCTAGCACAGATACGCAGTATTTT.

This chain joins TRBV5-1 and TRBJ2-7; 9 positions match TRBD1. V was clipped by 0 bases and J by 5 bases; unmatched bases: 9. This CDR3 has 16 amino acids. The V gene's germline CDR1 is SGHRS and CDR2 YFSETQ. The CDR3 reads CASSLGTGGGYDEQYF. The CDR3 nucleotides read TGCGCCAGCAGCTTGGGAACAGGGGGCGGTTATGACGAGCAGTACTTC.

The chain combines TRBV30 with TRBJ1-2; tentatively, D is TRBD1 (5 bases). Trimming removed 2 bases at V and 4 bases at J, with 8 bases between. This CDR3 is built from 12 residues. The germline V gene encodes CDR1 GTSNPN and CDR2 SVGIG (reference sequence). This CDR3 reads CAWSRDAYGYTF. In DNA, the CDR3 is TGTGCCTGGAGTAGGGACGCCTATGGCTACACCTTC. The full variable domain, with the rest looked up from reference TRBV30 and TRBJ1-2, is SQTIHQWPATLVQPVGSPLSLECTVEGTSNPNLYWYRQAAGRGLQLLFYSVGIGQISSEVPQNLSASRPQDRQFILSSKKLLLSDSGFYLCAWSRDAYGYTFGSGTRLTVV.

The chain recombines TRBV7-2 with TRBJ1-3; D gene uncertain. Germline-derived CDR1 and CDR2 are SGHTA and FQGNSA. The CDR3 is made up of 14 amino acids. The V end was cut by 5 bases, the J end by 3 bases, with 11 bases between. In nucleotides, the CDR3 is TGTGCCAGCAGCCGCGACGCGGGTGGAAACACCATATATTTT. Protein product: CASSRDAGGNTIYF. Together with reference TRBV7-2 and TRBJ1-3, the CDR3 gives the full variable domain: GAGVSQSPSNKVTEKGKDVELRCDPISGHTALYWYRQSLGQGLEFLIYFQGNSAPDKSGLPSDRFSAERTGGSVSTLTIQRTQQEDSAVYLCASSRDAGGNTIYFGEGSWLTVV.